The T cell receptor beta chain under discussion was sequenced for a study of cytomegalovirus exposure and HLA in healthy donors. Study in general: The 130 or so validation repertoires and the roughly 670 first-cohort repertoires shared a platform, a later analysis reported.

Worth noting for this clone: Its antigen is unidentified.

Findings and limits, study-wide: Despite most TCR sequences being rare, some public TCRs occurred in many donors. The authors enumerated 150 to 200 TCR beta chains as linked to cytomegalovirus. Subsequent analysis found a tendency for first-cohort TCR clusters to co-occur within the 120 validation repertoires.

The germline gives CDR1 SGHNT, CDR2 YYREEE (reference sequence). The CDR3 sequence is 12 residues long. Trimming shortened V by 3 bases and J by 13 bases, and 16 bases separated the two germline ends. Repertoires were generated with immunoSEQ multiplex PCR, while TCRdb's copy carries only in-frame clones and drops some. The table has some 56,000 clones, 93% seen once. The chain couples TRBV5-4 to TRBJ1-2, with a possible D match to TRBD1 (6 bases). This receptor was obtained from a woman aged 18-35 years in good health and CMV-seropositive. Input material: PBMCs. Here the CDR3 DNA reads TGTGCCAGCAGCTCTTTACAGGGTATAGTCACCTTC. The encoded protein is CASSSLQGIVTF. Full variable domain (rest looked up from reference TRBV5-4 and TRBJ1-2): ETGVTQSPTHLIKTRGQQVTLRCSSQSGHNTVSWYQQALGQGPQFIFQYYREEENGRGNFPPRFSGLQFPNYSSELNVNALELDDSALYLCASSSLQGIVTFGSGTRLTVV.